Listed here are 8 T cell receptor beta chains from one sample, sequenced in a study of CD8+ T cells in alopecia areata (dated by TCRdb to 2016 to 2019). Receptors were amplified or captured by the immunoSEQ multiplex PCR assay. RNA was extracted from all samples and reverse transcribed into cDNA, which served as template for TCR sequencing. As stored in TCRdb, this immuneACCESS dataset retains in-frame rearrangements with V and J assigned. A fraction of the clones does not appear; measured against another copy, unresolved V genes explain less than half of the discrepancy, and the remainder lacks a known reason. The sample data list over 150,000 clones, and about 55% of these were observed just once. The ten largest clones add up to 10% to 12% of the sample. This specimen's time point label, interpreted: about 25 weeks on oral tofacitinib. Read against the paper, the sample's treatment or condition label means: oral pan-JAK inhibitor, 5-10 mg twice daily.

The sample here was CD8+ T cells sorted from blood, taken at week 24, from a patient treated with tofacitinib. These receptors all come from a human donor with alopecia areata.

Comments on this clone: At one end the junction does not follow the germline gene, possibly because of a read error. The chain couples TRBV4-2 to TRBJ2-5; maybe TRBD1 (6 bases). Germline V gene sequence: CDR1 LGHNA, CDR2 YNFKEQ. The length of the CDR3 is 13 residues. The CDR3 coding sequence is TGTGCCAGCAGCCAAGATGGTAGGGGGTTGGGAAACTTC. This translates into CASSQDGRGLGNF.

V is TRBV9 and J is TRBJ2-5; no firm D call. V was shortened by 3 bases and J by 9 bases, with 9 bases between the two germline ends. The CDR3 has 11 amino acids. The germline V gene encodes CDR1 SGDLS and CDR2 YYNGEE. The CDR3 loop is CASSDGRAQYF. CDR3 coding DNA: TGTGCCAGCAGCGACGGAAGAGCCCAGTACTTC.

This clone was seen only a few times. This chain links TRBV10-3 with TRBJ2-7; no clear D. Looked up from germline, CDR1 is ENHRY and CDR2 is SYGVKD. V dropped 2 bases and J dropped 3 bases, with 8 bases sitting between them. There are 13 residues in the CDR3. CDR3 region: CAISEGKVYEQYF. CDR3 sequence (DNA): TGTGCCATCAGTGAGGGTAAAGTCTACGAGCAGTACTTC.

This clone was recorded a few times. The genes are TRBV7-9 and TRBJ1-6; possibly TRBD1 for D (6 bases). CDR1 and CDR2 (germline): SEHNR, FQNEAQ (reference sequence). This CDR3 spans 14 amino acids. The V end lost 0 bases, the J end lost 16 bases, and 16 bases lay between the germline ends. The CDR3 nucleotides are TGTGCCAGCAGCTTAGCTGTGTCAGGGGAAGGACTCCACTTT. As protein: CASSLAVSGEGLHF.

The sample holds a few counts of this clone. The V gene is TRBV4-3, the J gene TRBJ1-1; 8 positions match TRBD1. CDR3 size: 18 residues. V shed 4 bases and J 4 bases; nucleotides not matched to a gene: 17. The germline gives CDR1 LGHNA, CDR2 YSLEER. The CDR3, as DNA: TGCGCCAGCAGCCCATCAGGACAGGGCGGGTTGGTTGGCACTGAAGCTTTCTTT. It is translated as CASSPSGQGGLVGTEAFF.

V gene TRBV30 combines with J gene TRBJ1-1, with D unresolved. Germline CDR1 reads GTSNPN; CDR2 reads SVGIG (reference sequence). The CDR3 extends over 13 amino acids. Trimming removed 4 bases at V and 5 bases at J, with 14 bases between. Here the CDR3 DNA reads TGTGCCTGGATCGGGAATAGGTGGACTGAAGCTTTCTTT. Its protein is CAWIGNRWTEAFF.

This clone appeared once. The chain joins TRBV27 to TRBJ2-1, with 7 bases that match TRBD1. J gave up 0 bases and V 6 bases, and 14 bases lay outside the gene matches. The CDR3 is 18 amino acids. Germline CDR1 is MNHEY and CDR2 is SMNVEV (reference sequence). The CDR3: CASRPTERGRSSYNEQFF. Here the CDR3 DNA reads TGTGCCAGCAGGCCTACAGAGAGGGGGCGTAGCTCCTACAATGAGCAGTTCTTC.

The chain joins TRBV2 to TRBJ2-4; D gene ambiguous. The CDR3 spans 17 residues. V shed 3 bases and J shed 1 base, with 16 bases lying between them. CDR1 and CDR2 (germline): SNHLY, FYNNEI. CDR3 DNA: TGTGCCAGCAGTGATTTGTCCCCGGGTGAGGCCAAAAACATTCAGTACTTC. Amino acids: CASSDLSPGEAKNIQYF.